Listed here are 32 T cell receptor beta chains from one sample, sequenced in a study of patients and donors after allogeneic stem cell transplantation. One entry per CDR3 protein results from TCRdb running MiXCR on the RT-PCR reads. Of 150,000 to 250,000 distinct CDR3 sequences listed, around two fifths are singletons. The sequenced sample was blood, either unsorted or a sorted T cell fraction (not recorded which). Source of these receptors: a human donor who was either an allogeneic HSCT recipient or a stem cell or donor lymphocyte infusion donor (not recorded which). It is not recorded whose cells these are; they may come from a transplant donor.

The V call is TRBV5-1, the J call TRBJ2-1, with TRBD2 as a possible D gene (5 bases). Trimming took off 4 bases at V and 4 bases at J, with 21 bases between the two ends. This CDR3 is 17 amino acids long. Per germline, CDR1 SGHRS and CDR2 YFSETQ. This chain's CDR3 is CASSTGKSGDRYNEQFF. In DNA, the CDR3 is TGCGCCAGCAGCACCGGTAAGAGCGGAGACCGATACAATGAGCAGTTCTTC.

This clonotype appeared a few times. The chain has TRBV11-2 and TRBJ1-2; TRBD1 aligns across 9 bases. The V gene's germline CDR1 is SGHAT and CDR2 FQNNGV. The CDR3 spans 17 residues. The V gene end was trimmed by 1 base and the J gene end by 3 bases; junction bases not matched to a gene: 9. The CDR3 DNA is TGTGCCAGCAGCTTAGGGGCCGGGACAGGGTCCCACTATGGCTACACCTTC. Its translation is CASSLGAGTGSHYGYTF.

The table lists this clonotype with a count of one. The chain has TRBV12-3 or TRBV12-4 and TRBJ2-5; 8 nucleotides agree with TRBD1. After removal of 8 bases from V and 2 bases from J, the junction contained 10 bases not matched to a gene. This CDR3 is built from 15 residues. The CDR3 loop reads CASGKVRGPQETQYF. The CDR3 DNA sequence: TGTGCCAGCGGTAAAGTCAGGGGGCCGCAAGAGACCCAGTACTTC.

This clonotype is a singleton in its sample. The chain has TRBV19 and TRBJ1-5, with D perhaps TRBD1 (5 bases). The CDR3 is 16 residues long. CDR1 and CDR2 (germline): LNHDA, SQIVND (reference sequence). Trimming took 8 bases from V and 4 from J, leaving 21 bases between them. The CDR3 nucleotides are TGTGCCAGTCAACAGGCTTATCATCTCCTAAATCAGCCCCAGCATTTT. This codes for CASQQAYHLLNQPQHF.

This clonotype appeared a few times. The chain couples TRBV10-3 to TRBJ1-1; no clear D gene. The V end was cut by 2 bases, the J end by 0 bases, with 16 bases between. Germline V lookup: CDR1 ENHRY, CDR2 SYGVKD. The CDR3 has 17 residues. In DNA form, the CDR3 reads TGTGCCATCAGTGAGCTCGGGCAGGTGACCATGAACACTGAAGCTTTCTTT. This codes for CAISELGQVTMNTEAFF.

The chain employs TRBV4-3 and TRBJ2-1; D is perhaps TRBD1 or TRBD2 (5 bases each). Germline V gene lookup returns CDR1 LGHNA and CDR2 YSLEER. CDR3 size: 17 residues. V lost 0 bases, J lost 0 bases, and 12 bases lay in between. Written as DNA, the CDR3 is TGCGCCAGCAGCCAAGATCGAGGGACGTTCTCCTACAATGAGCAGTTCTTC. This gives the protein CASSQDRGTFSYNEQFF.

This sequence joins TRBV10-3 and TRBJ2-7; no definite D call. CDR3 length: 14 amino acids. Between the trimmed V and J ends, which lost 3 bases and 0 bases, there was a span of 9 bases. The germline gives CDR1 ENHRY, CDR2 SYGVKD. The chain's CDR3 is CAISDVVGSYEQYF. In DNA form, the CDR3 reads TGTGCCATCAGTGATGTAGTCGGCTCCTACGAGCAGTACTTC.

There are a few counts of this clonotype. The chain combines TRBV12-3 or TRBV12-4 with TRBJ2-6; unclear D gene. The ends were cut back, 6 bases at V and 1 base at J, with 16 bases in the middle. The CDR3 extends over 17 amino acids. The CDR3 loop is CASRYSDLTSGANVLTF. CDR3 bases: TGTGCCAGCAGGTATTCAGATCTCACATCTGGGGCCAACGTCCTGACTTTC.

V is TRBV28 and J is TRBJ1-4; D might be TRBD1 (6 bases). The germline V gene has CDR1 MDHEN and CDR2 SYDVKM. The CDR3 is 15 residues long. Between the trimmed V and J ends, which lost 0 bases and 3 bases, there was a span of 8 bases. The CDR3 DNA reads TGTGCCAGCAGTTTATGGGGGGCGGCTAATGAAAAACTGTTTTTT. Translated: CASSLWGAANEKLFF.

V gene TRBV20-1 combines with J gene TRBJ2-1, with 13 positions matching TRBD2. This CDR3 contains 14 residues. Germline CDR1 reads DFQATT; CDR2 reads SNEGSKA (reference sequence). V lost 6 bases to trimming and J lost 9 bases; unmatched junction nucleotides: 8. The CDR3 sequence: CSALLAGGPSEQFF. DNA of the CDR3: TGCAGTGCCTTACTAGCGGGAGGGCCAAGTGAGCAGTTCTTC.

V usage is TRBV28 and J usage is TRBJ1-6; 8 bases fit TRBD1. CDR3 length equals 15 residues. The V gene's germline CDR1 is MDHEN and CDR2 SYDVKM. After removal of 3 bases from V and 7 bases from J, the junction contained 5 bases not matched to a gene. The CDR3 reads CASSFGDRTNSPLHF. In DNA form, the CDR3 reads TGTGCCAGCAGTTTCGGGGACAGGACCAATTCACCCCTCCACTTT.

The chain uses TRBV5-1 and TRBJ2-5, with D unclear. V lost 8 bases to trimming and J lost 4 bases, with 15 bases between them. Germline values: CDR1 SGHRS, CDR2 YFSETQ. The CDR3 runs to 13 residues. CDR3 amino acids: CARPLKPTETQYF. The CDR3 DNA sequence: TGCGCCAGACCCCTTAAGCCTACAGAGACCCAGTACTTC.

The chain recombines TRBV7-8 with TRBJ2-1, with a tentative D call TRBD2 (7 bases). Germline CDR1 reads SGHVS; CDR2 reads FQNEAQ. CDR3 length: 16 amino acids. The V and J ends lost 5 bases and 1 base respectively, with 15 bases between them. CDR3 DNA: TGTGCCAGCAGCCCACGAAGGGGGGGATCCTACAATGAGCAGTTCTTC. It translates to CASSPRRGGSYNEQFF.

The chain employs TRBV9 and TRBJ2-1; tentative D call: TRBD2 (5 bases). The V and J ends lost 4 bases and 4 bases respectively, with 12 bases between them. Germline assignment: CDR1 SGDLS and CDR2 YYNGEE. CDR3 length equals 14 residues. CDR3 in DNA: TGTGCCAGCAGCCCGGAGGACCCTTACAATGAGCAGTTCTTC. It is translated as CASSPEDPYNEQFF. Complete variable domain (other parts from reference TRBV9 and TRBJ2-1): DSGVTQTPKHLITATGQRVTLRCSPRSGDLSVYWYQQSLDQGLQFLIQYYNGEERAKGNILERFSAQQFPDLHSELNLSSLELGDSALYFCASSPEDPYNEQFFGPGTRLTVL.

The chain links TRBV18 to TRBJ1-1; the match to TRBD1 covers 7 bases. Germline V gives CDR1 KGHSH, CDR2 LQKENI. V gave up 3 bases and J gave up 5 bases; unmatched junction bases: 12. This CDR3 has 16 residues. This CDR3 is CASSPGSGGLETEAFF. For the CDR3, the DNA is TGTGCCAGCTCACCGGGGTCAGGGGGGTTGGAGACTGAAGCTTTCTTT. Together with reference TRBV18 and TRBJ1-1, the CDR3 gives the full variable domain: NAGVMQNPRHLVRRRGQEARLRCSPMKGHSHVYWYRQLPEEGLKFMVYLQKENIIDESGMPKERFSAEFPKEGPSILRIQQVVRGDSAAYFCASSPGSGGLETEAFFGQGTRLTVV.

The CDR3 bases are TGCAGCACATGGGACGCTATGAACACTGAAGCTTTCTTT. Amino acids: CSTWDAMNTEAFF. V and J are TRBV29-1 and TRBJ1-1, with D possibly being TRBD1 (5 bases). Trimming removed 8 bases from V and 0 bases from J, with 13 bases in between. This CDR3 region has 13 residues. Germline V gene data show CDR1 as SQVTM and CDR2 as ANQGSEA.

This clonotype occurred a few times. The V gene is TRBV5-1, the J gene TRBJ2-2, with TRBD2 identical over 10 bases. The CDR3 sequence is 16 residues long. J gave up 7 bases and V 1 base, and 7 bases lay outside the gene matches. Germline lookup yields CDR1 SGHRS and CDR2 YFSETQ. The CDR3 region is CASSLTSGRAIGELFF. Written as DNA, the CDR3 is TGCGCCAGCAGCTTGACAAGCGGGAGGGCCATCGGGGAGCTGTTTTTT.

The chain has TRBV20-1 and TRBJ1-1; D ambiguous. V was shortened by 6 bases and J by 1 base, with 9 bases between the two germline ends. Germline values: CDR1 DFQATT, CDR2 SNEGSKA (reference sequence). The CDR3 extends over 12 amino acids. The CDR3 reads CSAPYGNTEAFF. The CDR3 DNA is TGCAGTGCGCCTTATGGGAACACTGAAGCTTTCTTT.

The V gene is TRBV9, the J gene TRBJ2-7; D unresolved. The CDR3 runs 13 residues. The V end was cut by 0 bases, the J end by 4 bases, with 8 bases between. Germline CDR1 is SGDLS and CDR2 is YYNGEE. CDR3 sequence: CASSVGQTYEQYF. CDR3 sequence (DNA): TGTGCCAGCAGCGTAGGGCAGACATACGAGCAGTACTTC. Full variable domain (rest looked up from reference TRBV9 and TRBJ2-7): DSGVTQTPKHLITATGQRVTLRCSPRSGDLSVYWYQQSLDQGLQFLIQYYNGEERAKGNILERFSAQQFPDLHSELNLSSLELGDSALYFCASSVGQTYEQYFGPGTRLTVT.

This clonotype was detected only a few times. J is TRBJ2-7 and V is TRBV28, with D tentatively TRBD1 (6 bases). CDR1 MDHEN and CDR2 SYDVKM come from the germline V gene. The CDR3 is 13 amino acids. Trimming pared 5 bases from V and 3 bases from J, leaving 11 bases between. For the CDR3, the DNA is TGTGCCAGCAGTCCTGGGACAAGCTACGAGCAGTACTTC. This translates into CASSPGTSYEQYF.

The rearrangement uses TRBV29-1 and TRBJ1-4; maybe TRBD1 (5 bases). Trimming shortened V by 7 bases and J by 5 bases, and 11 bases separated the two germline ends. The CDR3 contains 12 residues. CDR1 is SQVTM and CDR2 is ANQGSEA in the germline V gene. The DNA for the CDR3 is TGCAGCGGGCTGACAGTGAATGAAAAACTGTTTTTT. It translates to CSGLTVNEKLFF.

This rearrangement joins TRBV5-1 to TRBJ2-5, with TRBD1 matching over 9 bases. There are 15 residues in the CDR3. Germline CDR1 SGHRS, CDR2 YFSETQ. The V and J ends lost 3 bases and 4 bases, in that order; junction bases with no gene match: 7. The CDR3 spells CASSWAGQGGETQYF. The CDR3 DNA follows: TGCGCCAGCAGCTGGGCGGGACAGGGAGGAGAGACCCAGTACTTC. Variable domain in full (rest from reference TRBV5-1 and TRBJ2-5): KAGVTQTPRYLIKTRGQQVTLSCSPISGHRSVSWYQQTPGQGLQFLFEYFSETQRNKGNFPGRFSGRQFSNSRSEMNVSTLELGDSALYLCASSWAGQGGETQYFGPGTRLLVL.

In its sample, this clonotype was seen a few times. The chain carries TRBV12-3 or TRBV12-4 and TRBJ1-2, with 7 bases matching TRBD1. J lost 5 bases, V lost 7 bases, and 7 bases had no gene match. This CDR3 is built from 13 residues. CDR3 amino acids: CASTEQGSYGYTF. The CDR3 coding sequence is TGTGCCAGCACCGAACAGGGGTCTTATGGCTACACCTTC.

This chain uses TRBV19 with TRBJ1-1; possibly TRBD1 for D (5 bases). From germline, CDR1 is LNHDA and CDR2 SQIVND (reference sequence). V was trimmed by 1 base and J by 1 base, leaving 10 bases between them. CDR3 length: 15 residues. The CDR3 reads CASSIAGNGNTEAFF. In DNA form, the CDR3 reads TGTGCCAGTAGTATAGCAGGGAATGGGAACACTGAAGCTTTCTTT.

The CDR3 bases are TGCGCCAGCAGACCTTCCCGGACAGGGACGAACACTGAAGCTTTCTTT. Translating gives CASRPSRTGTNTEAFF. The gene calls are TRBV4-1 and TRBJ1-1; 8 bases align to TRBD1. CDR1 is MGHRA, CDR2 YSYEKL, per germline. V lost 6 bases to trimming and J lost 1 base; unmatched junction nucleotides: 10. The CDR3 has 16 residues.

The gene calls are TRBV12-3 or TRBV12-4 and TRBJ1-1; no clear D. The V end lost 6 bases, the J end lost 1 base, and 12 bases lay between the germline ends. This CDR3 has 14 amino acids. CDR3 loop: CASSSGEANTEAFF. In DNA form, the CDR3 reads TGTGCCAGCAGCTCGGGAGAAGCGAACACTGAAGCTTTCTTT.

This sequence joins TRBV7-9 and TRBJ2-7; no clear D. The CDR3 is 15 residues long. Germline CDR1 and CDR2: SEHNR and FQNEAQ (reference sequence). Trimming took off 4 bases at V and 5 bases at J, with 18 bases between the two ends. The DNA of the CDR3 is TGTGCCAGCAGCTCCCTGAGTCACCCCCTACACGAGCAGTACTTC. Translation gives CASSSLSHPLHEQYF.

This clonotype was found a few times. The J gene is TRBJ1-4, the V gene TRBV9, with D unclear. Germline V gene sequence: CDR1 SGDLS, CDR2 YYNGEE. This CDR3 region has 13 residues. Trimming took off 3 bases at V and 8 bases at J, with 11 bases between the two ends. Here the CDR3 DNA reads TGTGCCAGCAGCGGACCCACGGGGGAAAAACTGTTTTTT. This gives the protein CASSGPTGEKLFF.

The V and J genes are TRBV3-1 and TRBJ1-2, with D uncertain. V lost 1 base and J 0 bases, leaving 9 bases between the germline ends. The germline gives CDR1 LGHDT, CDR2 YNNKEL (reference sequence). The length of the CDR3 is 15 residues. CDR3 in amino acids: CASSQVGPANYGYTF. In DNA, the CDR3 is TGTGCCAGCAGCCAAGTAGGGCCAGCTAACTATGGCTACACCTTC. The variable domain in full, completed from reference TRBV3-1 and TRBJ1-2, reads DTAVSQTPKYLVTQMGNDKSIKCEQNLGHDTMYWYKQDSKKFLKIMFSYNNKELIINETVPNRFSPKSPDKAHLNLHINSLELGDSAVYFCASSQVGPANYGYTFGSGTRLTVV.

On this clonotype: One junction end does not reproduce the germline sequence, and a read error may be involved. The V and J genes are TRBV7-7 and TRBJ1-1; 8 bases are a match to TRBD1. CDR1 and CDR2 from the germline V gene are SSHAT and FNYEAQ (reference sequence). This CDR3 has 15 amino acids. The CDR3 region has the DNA TGTGCTAGCAGCTTTTACACAGGGGGAAACACTGAAGCTTTCTTT. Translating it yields CASSFYTGGNTEAFF.

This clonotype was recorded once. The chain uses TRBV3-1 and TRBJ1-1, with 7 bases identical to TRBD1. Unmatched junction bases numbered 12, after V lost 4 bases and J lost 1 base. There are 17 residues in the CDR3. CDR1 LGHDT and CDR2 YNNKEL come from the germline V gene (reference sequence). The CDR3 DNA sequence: TGTGCCAGCAGCCCCCGTGACAGGGCAATTCGGAACACTGAAGCTTTCTTT. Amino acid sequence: CASSPRDRAIRNTEAFF.

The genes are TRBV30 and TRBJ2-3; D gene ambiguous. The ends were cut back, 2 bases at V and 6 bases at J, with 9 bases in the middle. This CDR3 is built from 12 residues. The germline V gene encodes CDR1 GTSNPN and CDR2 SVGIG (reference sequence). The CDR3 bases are TGTGCCTGGAGTCTCCTAATCGATACGCAGTATTTT. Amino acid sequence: CAWSLLIDTQYF.